This T cell receptor (beta chain) comes out of a study of T-cell memory formation after mild COVID-19. Study summary: The TCR clusters were mostly specific to one donor. Points from the study as a whole: Contracting clones localized mainly to CM and EM when CD4+ and mainly to EMRA when CD8+. The pre-infection memory compartment contained some responding clones, suggesting cross-reactive memory joined.

The J segment lost 4 bases and the V segment lost 1 base, leaving 0 bases of the junction unmatched. The V gene's germline CDR1 is SGHRS and CDR2 YFSETQ. The CDR3 runs to 14 residues. This clonotype was detected many times. What it binds is not known. 5'RACE with constant-segment primers yielded barcoded, UMI-tagged TCR alpha and TCR beta cDNA libraries. Via MiXCR, TCRdb re-called the 5' RACE reads, giving one row per CDR3 protein. The sample shows some 250,000 distinct CDR3 sequences, 18% of them seen only once. The gene calls are TRBV5-1 and TRBJ2-5; 11 nucleotides align to TRBD2. The sequence was obtained from a man younger than 35 who had mild COVID-19 (a few samples of this study predate the infection). Cell type and time point are not known. Sequencing was done on a sample of PBMCs or a T cell subset sorted from them (not recorded which). CDR3 sequence: CASSLTSGGETQYF. CDR3 nucleotides: TGCGCCAGCAGCTTGACTAGCGGGGGAGAGACCCAGTACTTC.